The rows below give T cell receptor beta chains drawn from one sample of a study of cytomegalovirus exposure and HLA in healthy donors. TCRdb keeps only in-frame clones here, not all; method: immunoSEQ multiplex PCR. This table holds about 140,000 clones. The sample comprised PBMCs. These receptors originate from a young woman in good health and CMV-seronegative. CDR3s include the opening cysteine and the closing phenylalanine or tryptophan. A D gene is named only where the DNA matches it firmly.

TRBV30	TRBJ2-1	TRBD1	TGTGCCTGGAGTGTACCTGGACAGGGCTACAATGAGCAGTTCTTC	CAWSVPGQGYNEQFF
TRBV19	TRBJ1-1	NA	TGTGCCAGTAGAGAGGGACCCGGGACACGATTAATCTTT	CASREGPGTRLIF
TRBV19	TRBJ2-3	TRBD2	TGTGCCAGTAGTACCCGGGACTATTTAGCGCGGCTGTATTTT	CASSTRDYLARLYF
TRBV18	TRBJ1-1	NA	TGTGCCAGCTCACCACAGAACGGGAACACTGAAGCTTTCTTT	CASSPQNGNTEAFF
TRBV27	TRBJ1-2	NA	TGTGCCAGCGCGGACAGAGGGAAAAACTATGGCTACACCTTC	CASADRGKNYGYTF
TRBV5-1	TRBJ2-2	TRBD1	TGCGCCAGTAAACGGGCGGACAGGGGGTACACCGGGGAGCTGTTTTTT	CASKRADRGYTGELFF
TRBV19	TRBJ1-5	TRBD1	TGTGCCAGTAGTATAGATCACCGTGTGACAGGGGTCGACTTTTATAGCAATCAGCCCCAGCATTTT	CASSIDHRVTGVDFYSNQPQHF
TRBV19	TRBJ2-1	NA	TGTGCCAGTAGCCGTTCGGTTTACAATGAGCAGTTCTTC	CASSRSVYNEQFF
TRBV11-3	TRBJ2-1	NA	TGTGCCAGCAGCTTAGAGGCGGATGAGCAGTTCTTC	CASSLEADEQFF
TRBV7-2	TRBJ2-6	NA	TGTGCCAGCAGCGCACCGACAGAAGTCGGCTCTGGGGCCAACGTCCTGACTTTC	CASSAPTEVGSGANVLTF
TRBV7-9	TRBJ2-3	TRBD2	TGTGCCAGCAGCACCCGACTAGCAGCAGATACGCAGTATTTT	CASSTRLAADTQYF
TRBV4-2	TRBJ1-6	NA	TGTGCCAGCAGCCAAGGGGCTACCCAGGCACCCCTCCACTTT	CASSQGATQAPLHF
TRBV10-3	TRBJ1-1	TRBD1	TGTGCCATCAACAAACAGGGGAGGAACACTGAAGCTTTCTTT	CAINKQGRNTEAFF
TRBV6-1	TRBJ1-1	TRBD1	TGTGCCAGCAGTGAAGGACAGGGTGGCACTGAAGCTTTCTTT	CASSEGQGGTEAFF
TRBV6-5	TRBJ2-7	NA	TGTGCCAGCCGGTTTGACGGGAACTCCTACGAGCAGTACTTC	CASRFDGNSYEQYF
TRBV5-6	TRBJ2-2	TRBD1	TGTGCCAGCAGCCTTATCCTCCGGGACAGGGCCCTGAGTACCGGGGAGCTGTTTTTT	CASSLILRDRALSTGELFF
TRBV19	TRBJ2-7	TRBD1	TGTGCCAGTAGTCGGCAAAGGGGACAGCCTATCTACGAGCAGTACTTC	CASSRQRGQPIYEQYF
TRBV5-1	TRBJ2-3	TRBD1	TGCGCCAGCAGCTTGGTGGACAGGTCCTTAGAGGGAACAGATACGCAGTATTTT	CASSLVDRSLEGTDTQYF
TRBV28	TRBJ2-2	NA	TGTGCCAGCACTCCGGGACAACTGAACACCGGGGAGCTGTTTTTT	CASTPGQLNTGELFF
TRBV29-1	TRBJ2-3	NA	TGCAGCGTCGATACTAGCACAGATACGCAGTATTTT	CSVDTSTDTQYF
TRBV14	TRBJ2-7	NA	TGTGCCAGCAGCCGCACAGGGTACGAGCAGTACTTC	CASSRTGYEQYF
TRBV18	TRBJ2-1	NA	TGTGCCAGCTCACCTGAGCGGGCGAACAATGAGCAGTTCTTC	CASSPERANNEQFF